These T cell receptor beta chains were read from a single sample in a study of T cells in Graves' hyperthyroidism and ophthalmopathy. One entry per CDR3 protein results from TCRdb running MiXCR on the multiplex PCR reads. The repertoire has about 840,000 distinct CDR3 sequences, about 38% of them found once; the top ten carry 7.5% to 9.5%. Sequences were obtained from blood. These receptor sequences come from a man aged 18-30 years with Graves' hyperthyroidism. Each CDR3 is given with its conserved first and last residue. Fields, in order: V gene, D gene, clone size, J gene, CDR3 length, CDR3 DNA, CDR3 protein. The D gene is left open where the match is weak. Expanded clones get a size class; other rows say once, few or many, or leave the size out.

v_call: TRBV25-1
d_call: -
clone_size: many
j_call: TRBJ1-5
cdr3_length: 17
cdr3_nt: TGTGCCAGCAGTGGACAATCGGGACTCACACCCTACGAACCCCAGCATTTT
cdr3_aa: CASSGQSGLTPYEPQHF

v_call: TRBV7-2
d_call: -
clone_size: -
j_call: TRBJ2-7
cdr3_length: 15
cdr3_nt: TGTGCCAGCACCTTTTGGGCGTCCGAGTCCTACGAGCAGTACTTC
cdr3_aa: CASTFWASESYEQYF

v_call: TRBV7-2
d_call: TRBD2
clone_size: -
j_call: TRBJ2-3
cdr3_length: 15
cdr3_nt: TGTGCCAGCAGCTCCGGGACTAGCGGATCAGATACGCAGTATTTT
cdr3_aa: CASSSGTSGSDTQYF

v_call: TRBV9
d_call: -
clone_size: -
j_call: TRBJ2-5
cdr3_length: 15
cdr3_nt: TGTGCCAGCAGCGTAGCTCCGGGGGGCGAAGAGACCCAGTACTTC
cdr3_aa: CASSVAPGGEETQYF

v_call: TRBV7-9
d_call: -
clone_size: -
j_call: TRBJ2-7
cdr3_length: 15
cdr3_nt: TGTGCCAGCAGCTTCTTCCGGGACAACCTATACGAGCAGTACTTC
cdr3_aa: CASSFFRDNLYEQYF

v_call: TRBV20-1
d_call: -
clone_size: -
j_call: TRBJ2-5
cdr3_length: 14
cdr3_nt: TGCAGTGCTCCAAGGGACAACTACCAAGAGACCCAGTACTTC
cdr3_aa: CSAPRDNYQETQYF

v_call: TRBV10-3
d_call: -
clone_size: many
j_call: TRBJ1-6
cdr3_length: 14
cdr3_nt: TGTGCCATCAGTGATTCCGGGTATGGTTCACCCCTCCACTTT
cdr3_aa: CAISDSGYGSPLHF

v_call: TRBV7-8
d_call: -
clone_size: many
j_call: TRBJ1-1
cdr3_length: 13
cdr3_nt: TGTGCCAGCAACTCGTCAAGGAACACTGAAGCTTTCTTT
cdr3_aa: CASNSSRNTEAFF

v_call: TRBV20-1
d_call: -
clone_size: many
j_call: TRBJ1-4
cdr3_length: 13
cdr3_nt: TGCAGTGCTCGAACAGGGCTAGAAGAAAAACTGTTTTTT
cdr3_aa: CSARTGLEEKLFF

v_call: TRBV4-1
d_call: -
clone_size: few
j_call: TRBJ2-5
cdr3_length: 14
cdr3_nt: TGCGCCAGCGGGCAGATAGGGGTAGGAGAGACCCAGTACTTC
cdr3_aa: CASGQIGVGETQYF

v_call: TRBV9
d_call: -
clone_size: many
j_call: TRBJ1-1
cdr3_length: 13
cdr3_nt: TGTGCCAGCAGCCCAGAGGGGGTCACTGAAGCTTTCTTT
cdr3_aa: CASSPEGVTEAFF

v_call: TRBV20-1
d_call: -
clone_size: many
j_call: TRBJ2-5
cdr3_length: 14
cdr3_nt: TGCAGTGCTAGAAGACGGACCGAGGGAGAGACCCAGTACTTC
cdr3_aa: CSARRRTEGETQYF

v_call: TRBV20-1
d_call: -
clone_size: many
j_call: TRBJ1-5
cdr3_length: 13
cdr3_nt: TGCAGTGCCAGCCGGACAGACAATCAGCCCCAGCATTTT
cdr3_aa: CSASRTDNQPQHF

v_call: TRBV2
d_call: -
clone_size: -
j_call: TRBJ1-1
cdr3_length: 14
cdr3_nt: TGTGCCAGCAGCCCGGACAGACTGAACACCGACGCTTTCTTT
cdr3_aa: CASSPDRLNTDAFF

v_call: TRBV5-5
d_call: -
clone_size: few
j_call: TRBJ2-2
cdr3_length: 15
cdr3_nt: TGTGCCAGCAGGCGCGGGCCAGGCAACACCGGGGAGCTGTTTTTT
cdr3_aa: CASRRGPGNTGELFF

v_call: TRBV20-1
d_call: -
clone_size: few
j_call: TRBJ2-7
cdr3_length: 14
cdr3_nt: TGCAGTGCTAGAGAAGGGATTAGATGGTACGAGCAGTACTTC
cdr3_aa: CSAREGIRWYEQYF

v_call: TRBV6-1
d_call: -
clone_size: -
j_call: TRBJ1-1
cdr3_length: 15
cdr3_nt: TGTGCCAGCAGTCCTAGGAGGACAGAGAACACTGAAGCTTTCTTT
cdr3_aa: CASSPRRTENTEAFF

v_call: TRBV29-1
d_call: -
clone_size: -
j_call: TRBJ2-1
cdr3_length: 13
cdr3_nt: TGCAGCGTTGAACAACAGGTGCGGGGAGAGCAGTTCTTC
cdr3_aa: CSVEQQVRGEQFF

v_call: TRBV7-6
d_call: -
clone_size: many
j_call: TRBJ1-6
cdr3_length: 13
cdr3_nt: TGTGCCAGCAGCTTAAATTCCCTCTCACCCCTCCACTTT
cdr3_aa: CASSLNSLSPLHF

v_call: TRBV4-1
d_call: TRBD1
clone_size: once
j_call: TRBJ2-7
cdr3_length: 16
cdr3_nt: TGCGCCAGCAGCCGTCTAGGGGGACAGAACCTTTACGAGCAGTACTTC
cdr3_aa: CASSRLGGQNLYEQYF

v_call: TRBV19
d_call: -
clone_size: many
j_call: TRBJ1-6
cdr3_length: 17
cdr3_nt: TGTGCCAGTAGTACCACGGTCGAATACTCCTATAATTCACCCCTCCACTTT
cdr3_aa: CASSTTVEYSYNSPLHF

v_call: TRBV9
d_call: TRBD2
clone_size: many
j_call: TRBJ2-7
cdr3_length: 15
cdr3_nt: TGTGCCAGCAGCCCACGTCCTAGCGGGGTCTACGAGCAGTACTTC
cdr3_aa: CASSPRPSGVYEQYF

v_call: TRBV20-1
d_call: -
clone_size: -
j_call: TRBJ2-5
cdr3_length: 14
cdr3_nt: TGCAGTGATCACGGGACACCGTACCAAGAGACCCAGTACTTC
cdr3_aa: CSDHGTPYQETQYF

v_call: TRBV2
d_call: -
clone_size: -
j_call: TRBJ1-6
cdr3_length: 13
cdr3_nt: TGTGCCAGCAGTGGGGTCCTGGATTCACCCCTCCACTTT
cdr3_aa: CASSGVLDSPLHF

v_call: TRBV19
d_call: -
clone_size: -
j_call: TRBJ2-1
cdr3_length: 13
cdr3_nt: TGTGCCAGTAGTATAGATCTAGGAGGGGAGCAGTTCTTC
cdr3_aa: CASSIDLGGEQFF

v_call: TRBV5-1
d_call: -
clone_size: -
j_call: TRBJ1-4
cdr3_length: 14
cdr3_nt: TGCACCAGCAGGACCCGGCCTGGAGGTGAAAAACTGTTTTTT
cdr3_aa: CTSRTRPGGEKLFF

v_call: TRBV10-3
d_call: -
clone_size: few
j_call: TRBJ1-2
cdr3_length: 13
cdr3_nt: TGTGCCATCAGAGGCTACAGGGACTATGGCTACACCTTC
cdr3_aa: CAIRGYRDYGYTF

v_call: TRBV12-3/TRBV12-4
d_call: -
clone_size: -
j_call: TRBJ1-1
cdr3_length: 13
cdr3_nt: TGTGCCAGCAGTTCGTCGGGGTTCTCTGAAGCTTTCTTT
cdr3_aa: CASSSSGFSEAFF

v_call: TRBV12-3/TRBV12-4
d_call: -
clone_size: -
j_call: TRBJ2-5
cdr3_length: 13
cdr3_nt: TGTGCCAGCAGTTTAGTCGGGGTAGAGACCCTGTACTTC
cdr3_aa: CASSLVGVETLYF

v_call: TRBV11-2
d_call: -
clone_size: -
j_call: TRBJ2-2
cdr3_length: 15
cdr3_nt: TGTGCCAGCAGTGTTAAGGGAGGAGGCACCGGGGAGCTGTTTTTT
cdr3_aa: CASSVKGGGTGELFF

v_call: TRBV12-3/TRBV12-4
d_call: TRBD1
clone_size: many
j_call: TRBJ2-2
cdr3_length: 15
cdr3_nt: TGTGCCAGCAGTTTAGAAGGACAGGGGACCGGGGAGCTGTTTTTT
cdr3_aa: CASSLEGQGTGELFF

v_call: TRBV29-1
d_call: -
clone_size: many
j_call: TRBJ2-2
cdr3_length: 16
cdr3_nt: TGCAGCGCCATCTCCTTAGCGGAGGGGGGGACCGGGGAGCTGTTTTTT
cdr3_aa: CSAISLAEGGTGELFF

v_call: TRBV20-1
d_call: -
clone_size: many
j_call: TRBJ1-6
cdr3_length: 13
cdr3_nt: TGCAGTCCTGTGCTGGGTCTGGAATCACCCCTCCACTTT
cdr3_aa: CSPVLGLESPLHF

v_call: TRBV29-1
d_call: TRBD1
clone_size: -
j_call: TRBJ1-2
cdr3_length: 13
cdr3_nt: TGCAGCGTTGGGGGGACAGGGGAGGTCGGCTACACCTTC
cdr3_aa: CSVGGTGEVGYTF